These 10 T cell receptor beta chains share one sample of origin, sequenced in a study of shared clonotypes between healthy human individuals. Clones were sequenced by immunoSEQ multiplex PCR, and TCRdb holds only the in-frame ones, with some missing. This sample has over a million clones, with about 75% found just once. The sequenced material came from memory CD4+ T cells sorted from blood. Sample subset: CD45RA-negative fraction. The receptors come from a man younger than 35 in good health.

The chain carries TRBV5-1 and TRBJ2-1; 13 nucleotides align to TRBD2. The germline CDR1 and CDR2 sequences are SGHRS and YFSETQ. Unmatched junction bases numbered 12, after V lost 0 bases and J lost 9 bases. The CDR3 is 18 amino acids. CDR3 bases: TGCGCCAGCAGCTTGGGCCTTACTAGCGGGGGGGCCCAGGGTGAGCAGTTCTTC. Residues: CASSLGLTSGGAQGEQFF.

The gene calls are TRBV7-2 and TRBJ2-1, with 8 bases that match TRBD2. Trimming at V came to 0 bases and at J to 4 bases, leaving 2 bases not matched to a gene. The CDR3 spans 15 residues. Germline values: CDR1 SGHTA, CDR2 FQGNSA. The DNA for the CDR3 is TGTGCCAGCAGCTTAGCGGGGACTAGTTACAATGAGCAGTTCTTC. This encodes CASSLAGTSYNEQFF.

The rearrangement links TRBV7-2 to TRBJ2-3, with D possibly called TRBD1 or TRBD2 (5 bases each). This CDR3 comprises 13 residues. Germline CDR1 is SGHTA and CDR2 is FQGNSA. V was trimmed by 3 bases and J by 5 bases, leaving 9 bases between them. This CDR3 is CASSLTRGDTQYF. The CDR3 bases are TGTGCCAGCAGCTTGACGAGGGGAGATACGCAGTATTTT.

The chain joins TRBV5-5 to TRBJ2-3; D tentatively fits TRBD1 or TRBD2 (5 bases each). There are 16 residues in the CDR3. The V end lost 4 bases, the J end lost 0 bases, and 15 bases lay between the germline ends. Germline V gene data show CDR1 as SGHKS and CDR2 as YYEKEE (reference sequence). CDR3 sequence (DNA): TGTGCCAGCAGCGGAGGACGACAGTCTAGCACAGATACGCAGTATTTT. Translated, it gives CASSGGRQSSTDTQYF.

The rearrangement links TRBV28 to TRBJ2-7, with 10 bases fitting TRBD1. Germline trimming cut 1 base from V and 2 bases from J; bases unmatched to any gene: 5. Germline values: CDR1 MDHEN, CDR2 SYDVKM. The CDR3 sequence is 16 residues long. The CDR3 bases are TGTGCCAGCAGTTTATTAGGCGGGACAGGGGCCTACGAGCAGTACTTC. Protein: CASSLLGGTGAYEQYF.

This clone turned up a few times. The V gene is TRBV10-3, the J gene TRBJ2-1; 9 bases align to TRBD1. CDR1 is ENHRY, CDR2 SYGVKD, per germline. The CDR3 loop spans 15 amino acids. V dropped 6 bases and J dropped 6; count of bases not matched to a gene: 9. The CDR3 protein is CAISKGTGKGNEQFF. The CDR3 bases are TGTGCCATCAGCAAAGGGACAGGGAAAGGCAATGAGCAGTTCTTC.

The V and J genes are TRBV10-2 and TRBJ2-7; 10 bases match TRBD2. V dropped 4 bases and J dropped 4; count of bases not matched to a gene: 4. The CDR3 extends over 14 amino acids. In germline, CDR1 is WSHSY, CDR2 SAAADI. CDR3 amino acids: CASSGLAGDYEQYF. CDR3 DNA: TGCGCCAGCAGTGGGCTAGCGGGAGATTACGAGCAGTACTTC.

The V and J genes are TRBV7-2 and TRBJ2-1; TRBD1 agrees at 8 bases. V gave up 5 bases and J gave up 6 bases; unmatched junction bases: 9. CDR3 length: 15 amino acids. The germline V gene has CDR1 SGHTA and CDR2 FQGNSA. The CDR3 bases are TGTGCCAGCAGCGTCTCAGGGGGCCAGGGCAATGAGCAGTTCTTC. This translates into CASSVSGGQGNEQFF.

The CDR3 loop reads CASTQGGAVNEKLFF. The CDR3 coding sequence is TGTGCCAGCACCCAGGGGGGGGCCGTCAATGAAAAACTGTTTTTT. The rearrangement links TRBV28 to TRBJ1-4; 7 bases are a match to TRBD1. The ends lost 7 bases at V and 5 bases at J; junction bases unmatched: 10. The germline CDR1 and CDR2 sequences are MDHEN and SYDVKM. This CDR3 region has 15 residues.

The V call is TRBV7-2, the J call TRBJ1-2; 7 bases match TRBD1. In germline, CDR1 is SGHTA, CDR2 FQGNSA. J gave up 7 bases and V 5 bases, and 16 bases lay outside the gene matches. The CDR3 is 16 residues long. This CDR3 reads CASSLRRQGDSSGYTF. CDR3 coding DNA: TGTGCCAGCAGCCTAAGGAGACAGGGTGATAGTTCTGGCTACACCTTC.